The clone carrying this TCR beta chain turned up a few times. The target antigen is unknown. Germline CDR1 reads SEHNR; CDR2 reads FQNEAQ (reference sequence). V trimming: 4 bases; J trimming: 6 bases; junction bases outside the gene matches: 8. CDR3 size: 15 residues. TCRdb independently ran MiXCR on the 5' RACE reads; one entry per CDR3 protein. Among about 190,000 distinct CDR3 sequences listed, over 10% were seen once. The source of the sample is a study of CD8 T cells in ankylosing spondylitis. General study points: Those disease-linked clones were CD8+; they were also relatively rare in peripheral blood. Seemingly characteristic of ankylosing spondylitis blood was a TCR beta motif consisting of about 8 highly homologous variants.

Material: blood, either unsorted or a sorted T cell fraction (not recorded which). V usage is TRBV7-9 and J usage is TRBJ2-7; TRBD1 matches at 11 bases. The receptor's source is a female donor with ankylosing spondylitis or in good health (not recorded which). CDR3: CASSSPGTGGAEQYF. The DNA for the CDR3 is TGTGCCAGCAGCTCTCCCGGGACAGGGGGTGCCGAGCAGTACTTC.